The T cell receptor beta chain under discussion was sequenced for a study of long-term antiretroviral therapy in people with HIV. Study overall: There is a gap of about a decade between the earliest samples and the later 2015 immediate-ART recommendation. Findings and limits, study-wide: The data indicate that diversity increased after ART but remained below transplant donor controls. The study found narrower CDR3 length ranges in HIV repertoires than in controls.

Comment on this clone: The antigen is undetermined.

Run at survey level, the immunoSEQ assay was version v3.0. The assay was immunoSEQ multiplex PCR, and TCRdb's table has in-frame clones only and misses some. The sample contains approximately 19,000 clones, about 91% of which appear only once. The CDR3 is 15 residues long. The receptor's source is a man younger than 35 with HIV. The chain joins TRBV21-1 to TRBJ2-5; TRBD2 reflects the table's D call only, with no check against the DNA. TRBV21-1 is an annotated pseudogene. The source material was unsorted PBMCs, sampled 2.1 years after starting antiretroviral therapy. The CDR3 is CASPSGGDFQETQYF. The DNA for the CDR3 is TGTGCCAGCCCCAGCGGGGGAGATTTCCAAGAGACCCAGTACTTC.